These T cell receptor beta chains were read from a single sample in a study of vaccination and CD4 T cells after COVID-19. TCRdb re-derived calls from the PCR reads in MiXCR, one entry per CDR3 protein. Of some 11,000 distinct CDR3 sequences detected, less than 55% appear once; the ten largest clones hold about 18%. These receptors lack a known antigen. The sequencing sample was made of cultured CD4+ T cells from blood. The receptors were sampled from a human donor with COVID-19. CDR3s include the opening cysteine and the closing phenylalanine or tryptophan. For some rows the clone size is stated as once, few or many, or as a class when expanded; others skip it.

v_call	j_call	clone_size	cdr3_aa
TRBV6-2/TRBV6-3	TRBJ1-2	NA	CASSYSKGSRNYGYTF
TRBV14	TRBJ1-6	NA	CASSQVRGNSPLHF
TRBV7-2	TRBJ2-7	NA	CASSLKGYEQYF
TRBV11-2	TRBJ2-5	once	CASSFLVQGETQYF
TRBV10-3	TRBJ1-2	NA	CAISESSANYGYTF
TRBV6-1	TRBJ2-7	once	CASCTAGNEQYF
TRBV10-3	TRBJ1-2	NA	CAISDPGTGSYGYTF
TRBV19	TRBJ1-2	NA	CASSILGGALGGYTF
TRBV27	TRBJ1-2	few	CASSSGRTPSNYGYTF
TRBV6-1	TRBJ1-3	few	CASRDSSGNTIYF
TRBV6-1	TRBJ1-2	large	CASNDRDRGPDGYTF
TRBV21-1	TRBJ2-4	NA	CASSKGGRTHQAKNIQYF
TRBV24-1	TRBJ2-2	NA	CATSDSRIGNTGELFF
TRBV6-1	TRBJ2-2	NA	CASRTQTGELFF
TRBV19	TRBJ1-1	NA	CASSIGRGKNTEAFF
TRBV6-1	TRBJ1-1	NA	CASSRDRREAFF
TRBV7-9	TRBJ1-1	NA	CASSFPAAAPSNTEAFF
TRBV20-1	TRBJ2-5	NA	CSASRREETQYF
TRBV6-2/TRBV6-3	TRBJ1-2	NA	CASREVANYGYTF
TRBV7-2	TRBJ1-5	NA	CASSFDRPQPQHF
TRBV6-2/TRBV6-3	TRBJ2-7	NA	CASSYVRLADYEQYF
TRBV19	TRBJ2-5	NA	CASSSMETQYF
TRBV27	TRBJ1-2	NA	CASSLRGYNYGYTF
TRBV6-2/TRBV6-3	TRBJ2-3	few	CASTPGLAGPTDTQYF
TRBV20-1	TRBJ2-3	NA	CSALGLAGGRSGTDTQYF
TRBV19	TRBJ1-1	NA	CASGPDRTMNTEAFF
TRBV19	TRBJ2-7	few	CASSPDRGNPYEQYF
TRBV7-7	TRBJ2-1	few	CASSPDREGEQFF